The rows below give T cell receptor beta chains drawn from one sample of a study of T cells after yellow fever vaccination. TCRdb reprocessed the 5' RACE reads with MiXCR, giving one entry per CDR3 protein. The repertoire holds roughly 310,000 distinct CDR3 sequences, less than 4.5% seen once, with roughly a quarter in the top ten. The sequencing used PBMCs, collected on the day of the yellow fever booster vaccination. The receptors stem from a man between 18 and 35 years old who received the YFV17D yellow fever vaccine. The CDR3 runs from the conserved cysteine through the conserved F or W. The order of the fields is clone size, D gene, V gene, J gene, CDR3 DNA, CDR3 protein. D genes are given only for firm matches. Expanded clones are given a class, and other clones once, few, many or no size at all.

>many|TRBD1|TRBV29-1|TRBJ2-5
TGCAGCGCAACACAGGGGGCAGGAAAGACCCAGTACTTC
CSATQGAGKTQYF
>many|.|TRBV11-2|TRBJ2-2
TGTGCCAGCAGCCCGGTTTGGGAGACCGGGGAGCTGTTTTTT
CASSPVWETGELFF
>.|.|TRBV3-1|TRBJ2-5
TGTGCCAGCAGCCAAGTTCAGGTGCTAATAGAGACCCAGTACTTC
CASSQVQVLIETQYF
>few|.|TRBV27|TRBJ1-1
TGTGCCAGCGCCCCACACAGGGAGAACACTGAAGCTTTCTTT
CASAPHRENTEAFF
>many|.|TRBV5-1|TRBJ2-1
TGCGCCAGCAGCCGAGAGTGGGGATACAATGAGCAGTTCTTC
CASSREWGYNEQFF
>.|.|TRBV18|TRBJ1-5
TGTGCCAGCTCCCTAGAAGAGAGCAATCAGCCCCAGCATTTT
CASSLEESNQPQHF
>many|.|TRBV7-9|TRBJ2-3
TGTGCCAGCAGCCCAATGGGCGTAACGGATACGCAGTATTTT
CASSPMGVTDTQYF
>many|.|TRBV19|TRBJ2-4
TGTGCCAGTAGTGACAGGAATGGGGACATTCAGTACTTC
CASSDRNGDIQYF
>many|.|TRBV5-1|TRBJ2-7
TGCGCCAGCAGCTTGGAGGCCTATCTCTACGAGCAGTACTTC
CASSLEAYLYEQYF
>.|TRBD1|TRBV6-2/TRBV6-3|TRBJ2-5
TGTGCCAGCGGCCCCGGGACAGCTCAAGAGACCCAGTACTTC
CASGPGTAQETQYF